This TCR beta chain was captured in a study of blood T cell repertoires in COVID-19. Clones were sequenced by immunoSEQ multiplex PCR, and TCRdb holds only the in-frame ones, with some missing. The sample contains about 220,000 clones, roughly 84% of which appear only once. Looked up from germline, CDR1 is SGHDN and CDR2 is FVKESK. V gave up 8 bases and J gave up 0 bases; unmatched junction bases: 0. The CDR3 is 14 amino acids. The TCR originated in a man aged 35-49 years who had recovered from COVID-19. The sample consisted of peripheral blood. This chain links TRBV14 with TRBJ2-6; TRBD1 matches 8 bases. The CDR3 DNA follows: TGTGCCAGCGACAGGGGCTCTGGGGCCAACGTCCTGACTTTC. Protein: CASDRGSGANVLTF.